A single T cell receptor (beta chain) is shown here with its context. The antigen is unknown. This may arise from a read error, as a much more abundant clone is one base away. This sample was taken from a study of T cell responses to AZD1222 COVID-19 vaccine. Overall study results and limits: Seropositive status at baseline applied to only a handful of AZD1222 recipients. In all cases, repertoires were sampled only after the peak T cell response.

Sequencing used immunoSEQ multiplex PCR; TCRdb keeps in-frame clones, though not all of them. The sample gives 250,000 to 300,000 clones, around 93% of which show up once; 0.55% is in the top ten. V was trimmed by 5 bases and J by 0 bases, leaving 5 bases between them. The germline CDR1 and CDR2 sequences are SNHLY and FYNNEI. The CDR3 is 13 amino acids. Analysis merged second doses at about 4 or about 12 weeks. This clonotype originated in an adult who received the AZD1222 COVID-19 vaccine. The starting material was peripheral blood, obtained 28 days after the second AZD1222 dose. V is TRBV2 and J is TRBJ2-1; D not resolved. CDR3 loop: CASSTTSYNEQFF. The CDR3 DNA reads TGTGCCAGCAGTACTACCTCCTACAATGAGCAGTTCTTC.